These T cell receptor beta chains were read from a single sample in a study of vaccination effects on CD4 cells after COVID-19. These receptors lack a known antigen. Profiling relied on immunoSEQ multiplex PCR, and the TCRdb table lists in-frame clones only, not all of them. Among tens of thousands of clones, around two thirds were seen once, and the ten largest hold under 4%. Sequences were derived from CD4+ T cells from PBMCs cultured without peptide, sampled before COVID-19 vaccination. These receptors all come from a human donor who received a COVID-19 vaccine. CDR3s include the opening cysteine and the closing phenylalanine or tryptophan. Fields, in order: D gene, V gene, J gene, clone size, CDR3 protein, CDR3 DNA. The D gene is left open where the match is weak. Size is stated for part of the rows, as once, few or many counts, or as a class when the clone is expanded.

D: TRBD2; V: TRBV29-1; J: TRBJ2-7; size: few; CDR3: CSVSYLAGGLYEQYF; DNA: TGCAGCGTATCCTACCTAGCGGGAGGTCTCTACGAGCAGTACTTC
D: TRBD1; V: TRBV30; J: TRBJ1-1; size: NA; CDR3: CAWNGGQAGTEAFF; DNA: TGTGCCTGGAATGGTGGACAGGCGGGCACTGAAGCTTTCTTT
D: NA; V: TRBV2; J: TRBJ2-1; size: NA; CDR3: CATLLYRDTHNEQFF; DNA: TGTGCCACCTTATTGTACCGGGACACCCACAATGAGCAGTTCTTC
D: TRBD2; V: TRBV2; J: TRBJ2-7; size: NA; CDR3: CARGLGFYEQYF; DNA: TGTGCCCGAGGACTAGGGTTCTACGAGCAGTACTTC
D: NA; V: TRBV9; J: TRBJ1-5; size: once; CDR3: CASSVDYLGQPQHF; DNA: TGTGCCAGCAGCGTAGATTATTTGGGTCAGCCCCAGCATTTT
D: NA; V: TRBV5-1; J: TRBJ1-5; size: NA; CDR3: CASSLYPGQPQHF; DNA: TGCGCCAGCAGCTTGTACCCCGGACAGCCCCAGCATTTT
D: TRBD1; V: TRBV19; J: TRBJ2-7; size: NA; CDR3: CASSISQGAIYEQYF; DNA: TGTGCCAGTAGTATATCTCAGGGGGCTATCTACGAGCAGTACTTC
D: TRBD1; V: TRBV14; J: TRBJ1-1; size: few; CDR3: CASSQVMGQGQYEAFF; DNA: TGTGCCAGCAGCCAAGTCATGGGACAGGGCCAATATGAAGCTTTCTTT
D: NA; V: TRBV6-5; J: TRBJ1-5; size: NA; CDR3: CASSYAQGQPQHF; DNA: TGTGCCAGCAGTTACGCACAGGGTCAGCCCCAGCATTTT
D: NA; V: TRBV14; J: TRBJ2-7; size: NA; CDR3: CASSLVAGSTEQYF; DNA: TGTGCCAGCAGCCTTGTCGCGGGTTCCACCGAGCAGTACTTC
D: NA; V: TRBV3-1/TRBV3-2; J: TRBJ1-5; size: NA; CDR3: CASSQSRDQPQHF; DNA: TGTGCCAGCAGCCAATCCAGGGATCAGCCCCAGCATTTT
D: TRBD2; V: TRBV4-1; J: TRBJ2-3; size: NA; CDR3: CASSRRKLAGGPETDTQYF; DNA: TGCGCCAGCAGCCGACGGAAACTAGCGGGAGGGCCCGAAACAGATACGCAGTATTTT
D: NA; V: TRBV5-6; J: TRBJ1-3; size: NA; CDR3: CASKMGQARGNTIYF; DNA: TGTGCCAGCAAAATGGGTCAGGCGAGGGGAAACACCATATATTTT
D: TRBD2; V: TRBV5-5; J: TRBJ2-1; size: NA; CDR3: CASSLLTSGNLYNEQFF; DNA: TGTGCCAGCAGCTTATTAACTAGCGGGAACCTTTACAATGAGCAGTTCTTC
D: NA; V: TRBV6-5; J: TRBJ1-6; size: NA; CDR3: CASSYLQGRTDSPLHF; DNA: TGTGCCAGCAGTTACCTTCAGGGTCGAACGGATTCACCCCTCCACTTT
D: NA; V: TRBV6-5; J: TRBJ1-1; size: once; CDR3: CASSSIGTEAFF; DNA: TGTGCCAGCAGTTCGATCGGAACTGAAGCTTTCTTT
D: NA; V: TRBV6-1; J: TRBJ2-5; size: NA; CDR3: CASSEVGSTSTQYF; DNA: TGTGCCAGCAGTGAAGTGGGGTCTACCTCGACCCAGTACTTC
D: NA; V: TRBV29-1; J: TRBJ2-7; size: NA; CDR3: CSFRDVDKEQYF; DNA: TGCAGCTTCCGGGACGTCGACAAAGAGCAGTACTTC
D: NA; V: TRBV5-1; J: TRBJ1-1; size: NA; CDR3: CASSLGTENTEAFF; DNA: TGCGCCAGCAGCTTGGGGACAGAGAACACTGAAGCTTTCTTT
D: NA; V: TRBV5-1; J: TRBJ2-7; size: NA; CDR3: CASSLGTTPSYEQYF; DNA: TGCGCCAGCAGCTTGGGGACCACCCCATCCTACGAGCAGTACTTC
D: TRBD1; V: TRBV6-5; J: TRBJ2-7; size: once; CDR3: CASSRDRGSNEQYF; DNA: TGTGCCAGCAGTAGGGACAGGGGGAGCAACGAGCAGTACTTC
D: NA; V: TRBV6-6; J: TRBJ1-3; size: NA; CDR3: CASSYQGPSNGNTIYF; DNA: TGTGCCAGCAGTTATCAGGGGCCTTCAAATGGAAACACCATATATTTT
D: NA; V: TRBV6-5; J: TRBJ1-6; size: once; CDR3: CASRGGSPLHF; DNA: TGTGCCAGCAGGGGCGGTTCACCCCTCCACTTT
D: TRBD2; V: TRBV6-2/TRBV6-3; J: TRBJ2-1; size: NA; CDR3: CASSSGLAGYNEQFF; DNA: TGTGCCAGCAGTTCGGGACTAGCGGGATACAATGAGCAGTTCTTC
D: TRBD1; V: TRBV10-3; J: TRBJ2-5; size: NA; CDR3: CAISDATGGETQYF; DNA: TGTGCCATCAGTGATGCGACAGGGGGCGAGACCCAGTACTTC
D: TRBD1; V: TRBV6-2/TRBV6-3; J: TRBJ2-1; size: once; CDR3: CASSYVGTAGYNEQFF; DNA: TGTGCCAGCAGTTACGTCGGGACAGCTGGATACAATGAGCAGTTCTTC
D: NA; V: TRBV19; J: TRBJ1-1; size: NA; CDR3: CASTYGRYTEAFF; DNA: TGTGCCAGTACCTACGGACGTTACACTGAAGCTTTCTTT
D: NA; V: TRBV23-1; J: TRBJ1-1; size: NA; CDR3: CASSQELGTEAFF; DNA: TGCGCCAGCAGTCAAGAGCTGGGCACTGAAGCTTTCTTT
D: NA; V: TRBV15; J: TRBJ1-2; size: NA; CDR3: CATSRDVGVTGYTF; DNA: TGTGCCACCAGCAGAGATGTGGGGGTCACGGGCTACACCTTC
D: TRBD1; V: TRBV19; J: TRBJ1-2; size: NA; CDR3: CASSTQGTGGALYGYTF; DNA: TGTGCCAGTAGTACCCAAGGGACAGGGGGCGCCCTCTATGGCTACACCTTC
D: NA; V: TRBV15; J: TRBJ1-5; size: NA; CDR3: CATSGARQPQHF; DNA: TGTGCCACCAGCGGAGCCCGGCAGCCCCAGCATTTT
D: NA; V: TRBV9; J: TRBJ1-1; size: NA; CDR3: CASSVATSGVTEAFF; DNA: TGTGCCAGCAGCGTAGCTACCTCAGGGGTGACTGAAGCTTTCTTT
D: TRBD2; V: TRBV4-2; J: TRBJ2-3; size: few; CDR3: CASSPTSGTSTDTQYF; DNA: TGTGCCAGCAGCCCGACTAGCGGCACTAGCACAGATACGCAGTATTTT
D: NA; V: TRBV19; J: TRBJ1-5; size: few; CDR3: CASSPVGEVQPQHF; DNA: TGTGCCAGTAGCCCAGTGGGTGAGGTTCAGCCCCAGCATTTT
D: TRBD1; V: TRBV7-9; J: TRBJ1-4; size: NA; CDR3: CASSSGTGIREKLFF; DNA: TGTGCCAGCAGCTCCGGGACAGGGATAAGGGAAAAACTGTTTTTT
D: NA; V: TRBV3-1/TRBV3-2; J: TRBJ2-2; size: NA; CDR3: CASSPGGANTGELFF; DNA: TGTGCCAGCAGCCCAGGTGGGGCGAACACCGGGGAGCTGTTTTTT
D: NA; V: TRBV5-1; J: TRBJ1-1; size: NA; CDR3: CASSLGGVVGDTEAFF; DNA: TGCGCCAGCAGCTTGGGTGGGGTTGTAGGGGACACTGAAGCTTTCTTT
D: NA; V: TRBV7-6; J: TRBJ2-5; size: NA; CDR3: CASSPRTALETQYF; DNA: TGTGCCAGCAGCCCTCGGACTGCGCTGGAGACCCAGTACTTC
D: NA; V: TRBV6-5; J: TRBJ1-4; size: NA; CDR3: CASSRTPRGEKLFF; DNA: TGTGCCAGCAGCCGGACACCTCGGGGTGAAAAACTGTTTTTT
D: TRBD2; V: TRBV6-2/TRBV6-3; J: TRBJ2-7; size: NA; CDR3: CASSYTAGGSSYEQYF; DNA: TGTGCCAGCAGTTATACGGCGGGGGGAAGCTCCTACGAGCAGTACTTC
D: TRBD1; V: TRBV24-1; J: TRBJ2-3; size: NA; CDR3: CATGTGSTDTQYF; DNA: TGTGCCACCGGGACAGGGTCCACAGATACGCAGTATTTT
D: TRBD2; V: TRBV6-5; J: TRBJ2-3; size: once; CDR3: CASKRLAGVGDTQYF; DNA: TGTGCCAGCAAGCGTCTAGCGGGGGTAGGAGATACGCAGTATTTT
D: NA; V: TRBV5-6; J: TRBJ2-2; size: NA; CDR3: CASSFHTGELFF; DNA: TGTGCCAGCAGCTTCCACACCGGGGAGCTGTTTTTT
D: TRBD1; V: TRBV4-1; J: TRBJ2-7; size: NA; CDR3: CASSRPDRGGSYEQYF; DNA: TGCGCCAGCAGCCGGCCGGACAGGGGAGGGTCCTACGAGCAGTACTTC
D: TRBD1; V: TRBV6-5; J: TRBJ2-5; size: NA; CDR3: CASRGTGHETQYF; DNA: TGTGCCAGCAGGGGGACAGGGCACGAGACCCAGTACTTC
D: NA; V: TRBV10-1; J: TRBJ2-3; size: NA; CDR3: CASSEYRGDTQYF; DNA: TGCGCCAGCAGTGAGTACCGGGGAGATACGCAGTATTTT
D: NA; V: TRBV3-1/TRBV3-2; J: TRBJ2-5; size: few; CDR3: CASSQVKQETQYF; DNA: TGTGCCAGCAGCCAAGTGAAGCAAGAGACCCAGTACTTC
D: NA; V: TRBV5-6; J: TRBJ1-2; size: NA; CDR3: CASSLDSGYTF; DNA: TGTGCCAGCAGCTTGGACAGTGGCTACACCTTC
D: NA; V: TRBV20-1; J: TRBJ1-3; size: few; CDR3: CSARGGNTIYF; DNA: TGCAGTGCTAGAGGGGGAAACACCATATATTTT
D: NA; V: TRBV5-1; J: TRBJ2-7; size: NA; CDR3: CASSLAWGTYEQYF; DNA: TGCGCCAGCAGCTTGGCTTGGGGGACCTACGAGCAGTACTTC
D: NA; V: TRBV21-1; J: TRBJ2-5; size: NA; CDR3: CASSSGTSGGLIQETQYF; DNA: TGTGCCAGCAGCAGCGGGACTAGCGGGGGCTTAATTCAAGAGACCCAGTACTTC
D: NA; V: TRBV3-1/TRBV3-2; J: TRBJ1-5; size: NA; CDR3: CASSQEMPGWGNQPQHF; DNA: TGTGCCAGCAGCCAAGAGATGCCGGGCTGGGGCAATCAGCCCCAGCATTTT
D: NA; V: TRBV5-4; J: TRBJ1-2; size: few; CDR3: CASSLEVWGYTF; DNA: TGTGCCAGCAGCTTGGAGGTGTGGGGCTACACCTTC